Sequencing of this T cell receptor beta chain was carried out in a study of T cell repertoires in cytomegalovirus infection. Looking at the study overall: Public signatures in TCR beta pointed to CMV infection and matching HLA type. Study-level findings and limits: Predominance within the ex vivo response was attributable to HLA-C-restricted CMV-specific TCR beta clonotypes. Identification of carriers of CMV plus the relevant HLA was performed using cumulative public TCR beta family frequency.

On this clonotype itself: Its specificity is unknown.

The CDR3 runs 14 residues. Trimming stripped 5 bases from V and 6 bases from J, with 16 bases between. TCRdb re-derived calls from the reads in MiXCR, one entry per CDR3 protein. Among about 100,000 distinct CDR3 sequences, about 25% were seen once, and the ten largest hold 30% to 40%. This chain links TRBV7-1 with TRBJ1-1; possibly TRBD1 for D (5 bases). TRBV7-1 is filed as an ORF, its function uncertain. Sequencing was performed on CD8+ T cells from PBMCs. This TCR came from a human donor in good health (CMV status not recorded). Some clones in this sample may be carry-over from other donors' samples. The CDR3 coding sequence is TGTGCCAGCAGCCCCGGGGCCTCTCCCGCTGAAGCTTTCTTT. Protein sequence: CASSPGASPAEAFF.